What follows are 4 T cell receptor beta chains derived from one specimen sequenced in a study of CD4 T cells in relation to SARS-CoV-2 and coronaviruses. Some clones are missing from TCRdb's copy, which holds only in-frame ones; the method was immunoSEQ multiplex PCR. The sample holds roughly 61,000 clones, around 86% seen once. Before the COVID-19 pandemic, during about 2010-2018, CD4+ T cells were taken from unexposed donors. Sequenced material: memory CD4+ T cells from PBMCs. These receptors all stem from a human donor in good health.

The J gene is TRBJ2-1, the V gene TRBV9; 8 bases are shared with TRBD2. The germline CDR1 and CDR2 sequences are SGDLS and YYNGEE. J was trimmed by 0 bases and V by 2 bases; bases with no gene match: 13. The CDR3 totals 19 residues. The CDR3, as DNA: TGTGCCAGCAGCGTCAAGCCCCCCACTAGCGGTTCCTCCTACAATGAGCAGTTCTTC. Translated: CASSVKPPTSGSSYNEQFF.

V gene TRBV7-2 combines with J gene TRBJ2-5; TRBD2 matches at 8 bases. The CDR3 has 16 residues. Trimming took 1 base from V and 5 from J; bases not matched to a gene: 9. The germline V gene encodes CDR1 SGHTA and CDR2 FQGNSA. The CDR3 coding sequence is TGTGCCAGCAGCTTAGGAGGAGCGGGAGTATGGGAGACCCAGTACTTC. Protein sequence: CASSLGGAGVWETQYF.

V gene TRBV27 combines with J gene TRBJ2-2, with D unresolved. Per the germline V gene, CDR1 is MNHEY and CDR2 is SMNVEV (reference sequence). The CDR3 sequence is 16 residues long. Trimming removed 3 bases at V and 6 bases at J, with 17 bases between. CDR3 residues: CASSFLAERIPGELFF. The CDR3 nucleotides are TGTGCCAGCAGTTTCTTGGCAGAAAGGATACCCGGGGAGCTGTTTTTT.

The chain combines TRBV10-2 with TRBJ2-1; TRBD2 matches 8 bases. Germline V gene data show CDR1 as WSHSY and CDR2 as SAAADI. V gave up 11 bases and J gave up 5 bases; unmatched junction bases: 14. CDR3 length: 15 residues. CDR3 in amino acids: CASWTASGGDNEQFF. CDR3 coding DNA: TGCGCCTCGTGGACGGCATCGGGGGGGGACAATGAGCAGTTCTTC.